Listed below are T cell receptor beta chains from one sample, sequenced in a study of tumor and adjacent non-tumor tissue in lung cancer. TCRdb processed the multiplex PCR reads anew with MiXCR; each CDR3 protein has one entry. The sample lists under 95,000 distinct CDR3 sequences, 61% occurring once. Sequencing input: lung tumor tissue. Receptor source: a man aged 65-85 years with non-small cell lung cancer. CDR3s include the opening cysteine and the closing phenylalanine or tryptophan. D genes are given only for firm matches. Size is stated for part of the rows, as once, few or many counts, or as a class when the clone is expanded.

J gene,V gene,D gene,clone size,CDR3 protein,CDR3 DNA
TRBJ1-2,TRBV19,NA,NA,CASQFTGTALSRGYTF,TGTGCCAGTCAATTTACTGGGACGGCTCTATCACGGGGCTACACCTTC
TRBJ2-1,TRBV6-5,TRBD1,many,CASSYRSLGQKTYNEQFF,TGTGCCAGCAGTTACCGTAGCCTGGGACAGAAAACCTACAATGAGCAGTTCTTC
TRBJ2-4,TRBV11-3,NA,NA,CASSENSGLVKNIQYF,TGTGCCAGCAGCGAAAACTCCGGATTGGTCAAAAACATTCAGTACTTC
TRBJ2-5,TRBV5-1,NA,NA,CASSLAAWWQETQYF,TGCGCCAGCAGCTTGGCGGCATGGTGGCAAGAGACCCAGTACTTC
TRBJ1-5,TRBV24-1,TRBD1,NA,CVTSDRVNQPQHF,TGTGTCACCAGTGACAGGGTCAATCAGCCCCAGCATTTT
TRBJ2-1,TRBV6-2/TRBV6-3,TRBD1,NA,CASSYLQGSSYNAQFF,TGTGCCAGCAGTTACTTACAGGGGAGCTCCTACAATGCGCAGTTCTTC
TRBJ2-2,TRBV30,TRBD2,few,CAWKYGRSGGNTGELFF,TGTGCCTGGAAGTACGGACGTTCGGGGGGAAACACCGGGGAGCTGTTTTTT
TRBJ2-6,TRBV12-3/TRBV12-4,NA,few,CAISPGLNSGASVLTF,TGTGCCATCAGTCCGGGCCTGAACTCTGGGGCCAGCGTCCTGACTTTC
TRBJ1-2,TRBV6-5,NA,many,CASRRDGSFYGYTF,TGTGCCAGCCGAAGGGACGGATCTTTTTATGGCTACACCTTC
TRBJ1-2,TRBV20-1,NA,many,CSARLAASNYGYTF,TGCAGTGCTAGACTGGCAGCTTCTAACTATGGCTACACCTTC
TRBJ2-7,TRBV29-1,TRBD2,many,CSVRYQTSAGEQYF,TGCAGCGTTAGGTATCAGACTAGCGCGGGCGAGCAGTACTTC
TRBJ2-5,TRBV11-2,TRBD1,once,CAGSSRGQGKWQETQYF,TGTGCTGGCAGCTCGCGCGGACAGGGAAAGTGGCAAGAGACCCAGTACTTC
TRBJ2-1,TRBV5-5,NA,NA,CASSFCDSYDEQFF,TGTGCCAGCAGCTTCTGTGACAGCTACGATGAGCAGTTCTTC
TRBJ2-1,TRBV20-1,TRBD2,NA,CSVRDPLAGGPTSRQFF,TGCAGTGTTAGAGATCCCCTAGCGGGAGGGCCTACGAGTAGGCAGTTCTTC
TRBJ2-7,TRBV4-2,NA,NA,CVNSQQKDYEQYF,TGTGTCAACAGCCAACAGAAGGACTACGAGCAGTACTTC
TRBJ1-5,TRBV12-3/TRBV12-4,NA,few,CASSSRFRTEGSQPQHF,TGTGCCAGCAGTTCCCGGTTCCGGACCGAGGGCAGCCAGCCCCAGCATTTT
TRBJ2-3,TRBV28,TRBD2,NA,CASSSLAGPRSTDTQYF,TGTGCCAGCAGTTCACTAGCGGGCCCCCGGAGCACAGATACGCAGTATTTT
TRBJ2-1,TRBV30,TRBD1,few,CAWSKAGTGGNEQFF,TGTGCCTGGAGTAAAGCCGGGACAGGGGGCAATGAGCAGTTCTTC
TRBJ2-5,TRBV11-2,NA,NA,CACSPRTAETQYF,TGTGCCTGTAGCCCCAGGACGGCGGAGACCCAGTACTTC
TRBJ1-2,TRBV28,TRBD1,NA,CAGSLPSGTDYTF,TGTGCCGGCAGTTTACCATCCGGGACAGACTACACCTTC
TRBJ2-7,TRBV6-5,NA,NA,CASSPDSGSYEQYF,TGTGCCAGCAGTCCAGACAGTGGCTCGTACGAGCAGTACTTC
TRBJ2-7,TRBV6-1,TRBD1,NA,CASSGPGTGVYEQYF,TGTGCTAGCAGTGGCCCCGGGACAGGAGTCTACGAGCAGTACTTC
TRBJ2-7,TRBV19,NA,NA,CASTPGGGAGSYEQYF,TGTGCCAGTACCCCAGGAGGCGGGGCAGGCTCCTACGAGCAATACTTC
TRBJ2-3,TRBV7-9,NA,NA,CASSVTPAGQSTDTQYF,TGTGCCAGCAGCGTAACACCAGCGGGCCAGAGCACAGATACGCAGTATTTT
TRBJ2-3,TRBV28,TRBD1,many,CASQEGGRTDTQYF,TGTGCCAGCCAAGAAGGGGGCCGCACAGATACGCAGTATTTT
TRBJ2-4,TRBV11-2,NA,NA,CASSLNKYIQYF,TGTGCCAGCAGCTTGAACAAATACATTCAATACTTC
TRBJ2-7,TRBV12-3/TRBV12-4,NA,few,CASSPRRGSYEQCF,TGTGCCAGCAGTCCTCGACGAGGCTCCTACGAGCAGTGCTTC
TRBJ2-7,TRBV20-1,NA,once,CSAPGIVGARTDEQYF,TGCAGTGCCCCCGGAATAGTGGGAGCAAGGACGGACGAGCAGTACTTC
TRBJ1-5,TRBV6-6,NA,many,CASSYGSNQPQHF,TGTGCCAGCAGTTATGGTAGCAATCAGCCCCAGCATTTT
TRBJ2-3,TRBV29-1,NA,NA,CSLRYQVVADTHYF,TGCAGCCTTCGCTACCAGGTTGTGGCAGATACGCATTATTTT
TRBJ2-7,TRBV13,NA,many,CASSLGKRVQNEQYF,TGTGCCAGCAGCTTAGGGAAGAGGGTCCAAAACGAGCAGTACTTC
TRBJ2-3,TRBV29-1,NA,NA,CSVEVKNGSSDTQYF,TGCAGCGTTGAAGTCAAAAATGGGTCCTCAGATACGCAGTATTTT
TRBJ2-5,TRBV4-1,NA,NA,CTSSQEISRGETQYF,TGCACCAGCAGCCAAGAGATCAGCAGGGGTGAGACCCAATACTTC
TRBJ1-5,TRBV20-1,NA,NA,CGARDDRISNQPQHF,TGCGGTGCTAGAGACGACAGGATTAGCAATCAGCCCCAGCATTTT
TRBJ2-7,TRBV11-2,TRBD2,NA,CTSSPRTSGYEQHF,TGTACCAGCAGCCCGAGGACTAGCGGGTACGAGCAGCACTTC
TRBJ1-1,TRBV10-3,TRBD1,NA,CAIRKGRGYTEALF,TGTGCCATCAGGAAAGGCAGGGGGTATACTGAAGCTCTCTTT
TRBJ2-5,TRBV6-2/TRBV6-3,TRBD1,many,CASSYATGTDYQETQYF,TGTGCCAGCAGTTACGCTACTGGGACAGATTACCAAGAGACCCAGTACTTC
TRBJ1-3,TRBV5-6,NA,NA,CASSSIPGNTIYF,TGTGCCAGCAGCTCTATCCCTGGAAACACCATATATTTT
TRBJ2-2,TRBV11-2,NA,few,CTSSPQGTGELFF,TGTACTAGCAGTCCACAGGGGACCGGGGAGCTGTTCTTT
TRBJ2-7,TRBV11-1,NA,NA,CASTLQGLEQYF,TGTGCCAGCACCCTACAGGGCTTAGAGCAGTACTTC
TRBJ2-7,TRBV28,NA,NA,CASSSGSPLRNEQYF,TGTGCCAGCAGTTCGGGCAGCCCCCTTCGGAACGAGCAGTACTTC
TRBJ2-5,TRBV6-5,NA,NA,CASRMGTKETQYF,TGTGCCAGCCGTATGGGCACAAAGGAGACCCAGTACTTC
TRBJ1-5,TRBV20-1,NA,many,CSAREYSNQPQHF,TGCAGTGCTAGAGAATATAGCAATCAGCCCCAGCATTTT
TRBJ2-1,TRBV6-7,NA,once,CASSYSDTRAGLASAFEQFF,TGTGCTAGCAGTTACTCAGACACGCGAGCGGGCCTAGCGTCGGCGTTTGAGCAGTTCTTC
TRBJ1-1,TRBV5-5,NA,NA,CAGSIQGGTEAFF,TGTGCCGGCAGCATCCAGGGAGGAACTGAAGCCTTCTTT
TRBJ2-5,TRBV4-1,TRBD1,once,CAISCSLGQGVETQYF,TGCGCCATCAGCTGCTCCTTGGGACAGGGTGTGGAGACCCAGTACTTC
TRBJ1-3,TRBV25-1,NA,NA,CASRGRAGNTIYF,TGTGCCAGCAGGGGGAGGGCTGGAAACACCATATATTTT
TRBJ2-7,TRBV6-1,NA,few,CASSTSGAAHKQYF,TGTGCTAGCAGCACCTCAGGGGCGGCCCACAAGCAGTACTTC
TRBJ2-1,TRBV6-5,NA,NA,CASSYSTESNEQLF,TGTGCCAGCAGTTACTCGACTGAGTCAAATGAGCAACTCTTC
TRBJ2-7,TRBV11-2,NA,medium-sized,CASSSARGVYEQYF,TGTGCCAGCAGCTCCGCCCGAGGGGTATACGAGCAGTACTTC
TRBJ2-5,TRBV11-2,NA,NA,CASSLWGQIQETQYF,TGTGCCAGCAGCCTTTGGGGGCAGATTCAAGAGACCCAGTACTTC
TRBJ2-1,TRBV5-1,TRBD2,once,CASRLGLAGVVGQFF,TGCGCCAGCAGGTTGGGTCTAGCGGGGGTCGTAGGACAGTTCTTC
TRBJ2-1,TRBV4-1,TRBD1,many,CASSPGGRTQSYGQFF,TGCGCCAGCAGCCCAGGGGGCCGGACTCAAAGCTACGGGCAGTTCTTC
TRBJ1-4,TRBV20-1,NA,NA,CSVIAWATNEKLFF,TGCAGTGTTATTGCGTGGGCAACTAATGAAAAACTGTTTTTT
TRBJ1-3,TRBV6-6,NA,many,CASSTAGTSGNTIYF,TGTGCCAGCAGTACGGCAGGTACCTCTGGAAACACCATATATTTT
TRBJ2-3,TRBV5-1,NA,NA,CASSLNQARGDTQYF,TGCGCCAGCAGCTTGAATCAGGCCCGAGGCGATACGCAGTATTTT